A single sample is the source of the 16 T cell receptor beta chains below, sequenced in a study of control samples from healthy donors and cancer patients (dated by TCRdb to 2018 to 2021). Receptors were amplified or captured by the immunoSEQ multiplex PCR assay. TCRdb provides this immuneACCESS table in a form limited to in-frame rearrangements. Some clones are lacking; in checked studies, under half of them reflect an unresolved V gene, and why the rest are absent is not known. Within this sample are about 90,000 clones, with more than 85% of them counted one time only. Over 1.3% of the sample comes from the top ten. The sample was blood. The source of these receptors is a woman aged 25-40 years in good health.

The chain employs TRBV7-8 and TRBJ1-2, with 9 nucleotides matching TRBD1. V shed 2 bases, J shed 4 bases, and the junction held 8 bases outside the gene matches. The CDR3 is 16 amino acids. Per the germline V gene, CDR1 is SGHVS and CDR2 is FQNEAQ. CDR3 DNA sequence: TGTGCCAGCAGCTTAAGCCCCGGACAGGGGAGCTATGGCTACACCTTC. It is translated as CASSLSPGQGSYGYTF. The full variable domain, completed using reference TRBV7-8 and TRBJ1-2, is GAGVSQSPRYKVAKRGQDVALRCDPISGHVSLFWYQQALGQGPEFLTYFQNEAQLDKSGLPSDRFFAERPEGSVSTLKIQRTQQEDSAVYLCASSLSPGQGSYGYTFGSGTRLTVV.

The CDR3 region is CASSEGREAGELFF. The CDR3 coding sequence is TGCGCCAGCAGTGAAGGAAGGGAAGCCGGGGAGCTGTTTTTT. The J gene is TRBJ2-2, the V gene TRBV10-1; D is unclear. Germline V lookup: CDR1 WNHNN, CDR2 SYGVQD (reference sequence). CDR3 length: 14 amino acids. V was pared by 3 bases and J by 6 bases, with 11 bases between.

This clone is a singleton in its sample. Other DNA variants within this sample encode the same CDR3. The chain is built from TRBV3-1 (or the pseudogene TRBV3-2) and TRBJ1-2; no clear D. The CDR3 length is 12 residues. The V end was cut by 1 base, the J end by 3 bases, with 3 bases between. Germline CDR1 LGHDT, CDR2 YNNKEL (reference sequence). As DNA, the CDR3 is TGTGCCAGCAGCCAAGGCGACTATGGCTACACCTTC. This codes for CASSQGDYGYTF.

The V gene is TRBV4-1, the J gene TRBJ2-7, with D possibly being TRBD2 (6 bases). The length of the CDR3 is 15 residues. Germline V gene data show CDR1 as MGHRA and CDR2 as YSYEKL. Trimming pared 4 bases from V and 2 bases from J, leaving 15 bases between. CDR3 protein: CASSRRESSTYEQYF. In DNA form, the CDR3 reads TGCGCCAGCAGCCGACGGGAGAGCAGCACCTACGAGCAGTACTTC.

The J gene is TRBJ1-2, the V gene TRBV6-1; D gene uncertain. This CDR3 is 12 amino acids long. The germline V gene encodes CDR1 MNHNS and CDR2 SASEGT. V gave up 2 bases and J gave up 4 bases, with 5 bases separating them. CDR3 coding DNA: TGTGCCAGCAGTGAATATGTCTATGGCTACACCTTC. Encoded protein: CASSEYVYGYTF.

The chain links TRBV6-5 to TRBJ1-6; no definite D call. Germline CDR1 is MNHEY and CDR2 is SVGAGI. The V end was cut by 5 bases, the J end by 7 bases, with 12 bases between. The CDR3 contains 14 residues. CDR3 sequence (DNA): TGTGCCAGCAGTCGGACGAAGGAAAATTCACCCCTCCACTTT. Its translation is CASSRTKENSPLHF.

This sequence joins TRBV7-6 and TRBJ1-2; possible D gene TRBD1, 6 bases. Germline-derived CDR1 and CDR2 are SGHVS and FNYEAQ. V shed 1 base and J shed 6 bases, with 12 bases lying between them. CDR3 length: 14 residues. The CDR3 here is CASSLENREDGYTF. The CDR3 DNA reads TGTGCCAGCAGCTTAGAAAACAGGGAAGATGGCTACACCTTC.

The rearrangement uses TRBV5-1 and TRBJ1-4; the match to TRBD1 covers 9 bases. V was pared by 4 bases and J by 3 bases, with 4 bases of the junction left unmatched. CDR1 and CDR2 from the germline V gene are SGHRS and YFSETQ. CDR3 length: 15 residues. CDR3 sequence: CASSRTGDPNEKLFF. CDR3 coding DNA: TGCGCCAGCAGCCGGACAGGGGACCCTAATGAAAAACTGTTTTTT.

The rearrangement links TRBV12-5 to TRBJ1-5; tentative D call: TRBD1 (6 bases). The CDR3 covers 14 residues. Germline CDR1 and CDR2: LGHNT and FRNRAP. Trimming removed 7 bases at V and 5 bases at J, with 15 bases between. Written as DNA, the CDR3 is TGTGCTAGTGCCCTAGGGGGACGGGATCAGCCCCAGCATTTT. This gives the protein CASALGGRDQPQHF.

The chain uses TRBV6-5 and TRBJ2-2, with D possibly being TRBD1 or TRBD2 (5 bases each). The V end was cut by 6 bases, the J end by 2 bases, with 7 bases between. This CDR3 contains 13 residues. Per the germline V gene, CDR1 is MNHEY and CDR2 is SVGAGI. CDR3 coding DNA: TGTGCCAGCAGGGGACCCAACACCGGGGAGCTGTTTTTT. Its protein is CASRGPNTGELFF.

This clone is a singleton in its sample. The chain combines TRBV7-3 with TRBJ2-2, with D unresolved. The CDR3 is 14 amino acids. In germline, CDR1 is SGHTA, CDR2 FQGTGA. The ends were cut back, 4 bases at V and 0 bases at J, with 6 bases in the middle. The CDR3 nucleotides are TGTGCCAGCAGCTCGGCAGCGAACACCGGGGAGCTGTTTTTT. This codes for CASSSAANTGELFF.

V is TRBV9 and J is TRBJ2-2, with TRBD1 as a possible D gene (6 bases). The CDR3 spans 15 residues. The germline V gene has CDR1 SGDLS and CDR2 YYNGEE. Trimming cost V 3 bases and J 5 bases, with 14 bases left between them. CDR3 sequence (DNA): TGTGCCAGCAGCGACAGGGCGTCTGGGACCGGGGAGCTGTTTTTT. Residues: CASSDRASGTGELFF.

The chain carries TRBV5-1 and TRBJ1-1, with TRBD1 matching 7 bases. The ends lost 3 bases at V and 3 bases at J; junction bases unmatched: 8. The CDR3 runs 15 residues. The germline V gene has CDR1 SGHRS and CDR2 YFSETQ. This CDR3 reads CASSSQGLPHTEAFF. DNA for the CDR3: TGCGCCAGCAGCTCACAGGGGCTGCCCCACACTGAAGCTTTCTTT.

The CDR3 DNA sequence: TGTGCCAGTTCATGGGGGGCAAGGGACTATGGCTACACCTTC. This translates into CASSWGARDYGYTF. The V call is TRBV19, the J call TRBJ1-2, with D possibly TRBD1 on 6 matching bases. V lost 8 bases, J lost 3 bases, and 16 bases lay in between. This CDR3 spans 14 amino acids. Germline lookup yields CDR1 LNHDA and CDR2 SQIVND (reference sequence).

This clone was recorded once. This chain connects TRBV2 to TRBJ2-5; D unclear. Germline V lookup: CDR1 SNHLY, CDR2 FYNNEI. Trimming shortened V by 3 bases and J by 1 base, and 9 bases separated the two germline ends. The length of the CDR3 is 14 residues. The chain's CDR3 is CASSDTNSQETQYF. The CDR3 DNA reads as TGTGCCAGCAGTGACACTAACTCCCAAGAGACCCAGTACTTC.

This chain links TRBV7-9 with TRBJ1-1; 7 bases are a match to TRBD1. This CDR3 has 14 amino acids. V lost 1 base and J lost 4; bases outside the gene matches: 3. Looked up from germline, CDR1 is SEHNR and CDR2 is FQNEAQ (reference sequence). The DNA of the CDR3 is TGTGCCAGCAGCTTAGATACAGGGGCCACTGAAGCTTTCTTT. It is translated as CASSLDTGATEAFF.